The 23 T cell receptor beta chains below were found in one sample sequenced in a study of PD-1 blockade in classical Hodgkin lymphoma (dated by TCRdb to about 2020). Preparation of the library involved the immunoSEQ multiplex PCR assay. Entries here come from immuneACCESS through TCRdb and include only in-frame sequences with V and J called. Some clones fail to appear in such tables; in the studies checked, an unresolved V gene covers under half of the shortfall, and the cause of the remainder is unknown. Counted in this sample were roughly 100,000 clones; about nine tenths of them appeared once. Roughly 19% of the sample goes to the ten largest clones. Per the publication, the time point label means: cycle 4 day 1 (C4D1), after more than five weeks of nivolumab. Every trial patient had relapsed following autologous stem cell transplantation, and prior brentuximab vedotin exposure was what differed among cohorts A, B and C.

The sample here was peripheral blood mononuclear cells (PBMCs), taken before the fourth cycle of nivolumab. The receptors were gathered from a human donor with classical Hodgkin lymphoma.

This rearrangement joins TRBV2 to TRBJ2-3; D gene ambiguous. The V end was cut by 2 bases, the J end by 5 bases, with 5 bases between. The CDR3 sequence is 12 residues long. CDR1 and CDR2 from the germline V gene are SNHLY and FYNNEI. The CDR3 nucleotides are TGTGCCAGCAGTGAACAAGGAGATACGCAGTATTTT. Translation: CASSEQGDTQYF.

The gene calls are TRBV4-2 and TRBJ1-1; D remains unclear. CDR1 is LGHNA and CDR2 is YNFKEQ in the germline V gene. Trimming removed 6 bases at V and 2 bases at J, with 4 bases between. The CDR3 sequence is 11 residues long. CDR3 sequence reads: CASRGNTEAFF. In nucleotides, the CDR3 is TGTGCCAGCAGAGGAAACACTGAAGCTTTCTTT.

This chain connects TRBV28 to TRBJ2-1, with a possible D match to TRBD2 (5 bases). This CDR3 comprises 12 residues. Germline-derived CDR1 and CDR2 are MDHEN and SYDVKM. V lost 3 bases and J 6 bases, leaving 6 bases between the germline ends. CDR3 loop: CASSLGVNEQFF. The CDR3 DNA is TGTGCCAGCAGTTTGGGAGTCAATGAGCAGTTCTTC.

The gene calls are TRBV4-3 and TRBJ1-4, with a tentative D call TRBD1 (5 bases). Germline V CDR1 and CDR2: LGHNA, YSLEER. V lost 0 bases and J 10 bases, leaving 18 bases between the germline ends. This CDR3 has 16 amino acids. CDR3 protein: CASSQDFSGLGGKLFF. The CDR3 region has the DNA TGCGCCAGCAGCCAAGATTTCTCAGGGCTCGGGGGAAAACTGTTTTTT.

J is TRBJ1-2 and V is TRBV4-3; no clear D. V lost 0 bases and J lost 5, with 4 bases in between. This CDR3 has 12 amino acids. Germline loops: CDR1 LGHNA, CDR2 YSLEER. This CDR3 is CASSQDTYGYTF. CDR3 nucleotide sequence: TGCGCCAGCAGCCAAGATACATATGGCTACACCTTC.

The V gene is TRBV18, the J gene TRBJ2-1; 9 bases map to TRBD2. CDR1 is KGHSH and CDR2 is LQKENI in the germline V gene. This CDR3 contains 17 residues. Losses at the gene ends were 3 bases for V and 5 bases for J; bases not matched to a gene: 11. The CDR3 loop is CASSPSGSGRIDNEQFF. The CDR3 DNA is TGTGCCAGCTCACCCTCGGGTAGCGGGAGAATCGACAATGAGCAGTTCTTC.

The genes are TRBV7-2 and TRBJ1-5; 7 bases match TRBD1. CDR1 SGHTA and CDR2 FQGNSA come from the germline V gene. Trimming removed 1 base from V and 2 bases from J; junction bases left unmatched: 5. This CDR3 spans 16 amino acids. The CDR3 bases are TGTGCCAGCAGCTTAGGACAGGGAGCCGGCAATCAGCCCCAGCATTTT. Encoded protein: CASSLGQGAGNQPQHF.

The chain joins TRBV10-3 to TRBJ2-3; the D call may be TRBD1 or TRBD2 (5 bases each). The CDR3 loop spans 14 amino acids. Germline V gives CDR1 ENHRY, CDR2 SYGVKD. V lost 6 bases to trimming and J lost 2 bases, with 12 bases between them. CDR3 DNA sequence: TGTGCCATCAGAACCCCCGGGACCACAGATACGCAGTATTTT. It translates to CAIRTPGTTDTQYF.

The CDR3: CASILGTEVTEAFF. The CDR3 bases are TGTGCCAGCATCCTAGGGACAGAAGTCACTGAAGCTTTCTTT. The rearrangement uses TRBV6-1 and TRBJ1-1; TRBD1 matches 7 bases. Losses at the gene ends were 7 bases for V and 4 bases for J; bases not matched to a gene: 9. CDR3 length equals 14 residues. CDR1 and CDR2 from the germline V gene are MNHNS and SASEGT.

This clone was seen only once. The J gene is TRBJ2-1, the V gene TRBV11-2; D remains ambiguous. This CDR3 contains 14 residues. Trimming cost V 1 base and J 5 bases, with 9 bases left between them. Germline loops: CDR1 SGHAT, CDR2 FQNNGV. CDR3 sequence: CASSLGPKDNEQFF. The CDR3 DNA follows: TGTGCCAGCAGCTTAGGACCTAAAGACAATGAGCAGTTCTTC.

The chain is built from TRBV28 and TRBJ2-5; 7 nucleotides line up with TRBD1. The V gene's germline CDR1 is MDHEN and CDR2 SYDVKM. With 6 bases clipped from V and 1 base from J, the junction kept 5 bases outside the gene matches. The CDR3 runs 14 residues. In DNA form, the CDR3 reads TGTGCCAGCAGAGCACAGGGGTTCCAAGAGACCCAGTACTTC. This sequence encodes CASRAQGFQETQYF.

CDR3 sequence reads: CASSSRGARYGYTF. The CDR3 region has the DNA TGTGCCAGCAGCTCGAGGGGGGCTCGCTATGGCTACACCTTC. J is TRBJ1-2 and V is TRBV5-6, with TRBD1 as a possible D gene (6 bases). This CDR3 has 14 amino acids. Trimming took off 3 bases at V and 4 bases at J, with 13 bases between the two ends. Looked up from germline, CDR1 is SGHDT and CDR2 is YYEEEE.

The CDR3, as DNA: TGTGCCAGCAGCTCCGGGACAGAACTGCCAACTAATGAAAAACTGTTTTTT. As protein: CASSSGTELPTNEKLFF. The chain carries TRBV11-1 and TRBJ1-4; 7 bases are a match to TRBD1. This CDR3 contains 17 residues. V was clipped by 4 bases and J by 0 bases; unmatched bases: 8. The germline V gene has CDR1 SGHAT and CDR2 FQDESV (reference sequence).

This chain uses TRBV9 with TRBJ2-3; 10 bases agree with TRBD2. Germline V lookup: CDR1 SGDLS, CDR2 YYNGEE. The CDR3 extends over 16 amino acids. V gave up 1 base and J gave up 6 bases; unmatched junction bases: 8. CDR3 in amino acids: CASSVSSGGTLDTQYF. The CDR3 region has the DNA TGTGCCAGCAGCGTATCTAGCGGGGGTACCCTCGATACGCAGTATTTT.

This rearrangement joins TRBV19 to TRBJ1-5; a weak D match, TRBD1 (6 bases). Trimming stripped 5 bases from V and 0 bases from J, with 11 bases between. The V gene's germline CDR1 is LNHDA and CDR2 SQIVND (reference sequence). The CDR3 is 15 amino acids. The CDR3 region has the DNA TGTGCCAGTAGTCCCGAGGACAGTAGCAATCAGCCCCAGCATTTT. It is translated as CASSPEDSSNQPQHF.

This clone was counted a single time. V gene TRBV27 combines with J gene TRBJ1-3; 10 nucleotides align to TRBD1. CDR1 and CDR2 from the germline V gene are MNHEY and SMNVEV (reference sequence). CDR3 length equals 16 residues. With V trimmed by 0 bases and J by 3 bases, 2 bases remained unmatched. CDR3 loop: CASSLSGQGSGNTIYF. The CDR3 region has the DNA TGTGCCAGCAGTTTATCGGGACAGGGGAGTGGAAACACCATATATTTT.

V gene TRBV4-1 combines with J gene TRBJ1-2, with TRBD1 identical over 8 bases. The CDR3 has 14 residues. From germline, CDR1 is MGHRA and CDR2 YSYEKL. J was trimmed by 7 bases and V by 2 bases; bases with no gene match: 6. CDR3 loop: CASSQSQGAGGYTF. CDR3 DNA: TGCGCCAGCAGCCAATCCCAGGGGGCCGGTGGCTACACCTTC.

The V gene is TRBV30, the J gene TRBJ1-1; D not resolved. This CDR3 region has 15 residues. Trimming took 0 bases from V and 0 from J, leaving 11 bases between them. Germline lookup yields CDR1 GTSNPN and CDR2 SVGIG (reference sequence). CDR3: CAWSVPRMMNTEAFF. CDR3 coding DNA: TGTGCCTGGAGTGTGCCTCGAATGATGAACACTGAAGCTTTCTTT.

This clone is a singleton in its sample. The V call is TRBV2, the J call TRBJ2-1; D tentatively fits TRBD1 or TRBD2 (5 bases each). The V gene's germline CDR1 is SNHLY and CDR2 FYNNEI. This CDR3 comprises 16 residues. V lost 5 bases, J lost 3 bases, and 17 bases lay in between. The CDR3 is CASSPPLGDGYNEQFF. The DNA of the CDR3 is TGTGCCAGCAGTCCCCCGCTCGGGGACGGCTACAATGAGCAGTTCTTC. Full variable domain (rest looked up from reference TRBV2 and TRBJ2-1): EPEVTQTPSHQVTQMGQEVILRCVPISNHLYFYWYRQILGQKVEFLVSFYNNEISEKSEIFDDQFSVERPDGSNFTLKIRSTKLEDSAMYFCASSPPLGDGYNEQFFGPGTRLTVL.

This clone is a singleton in its sample. The sample has other DNA sequences that encode this CDR3 too. For the CDR3, the DNA is TGTGCCAGCAGCTACTCTGGGGCCAACGTCCTGACTTTC. Translating gives CASSYSGANVLTF. The rearrangement links TRBV27 to TRBJ2-6; D not certain. V lost 6 bases to trimming and J lost 0 bases, with 3 bases between them. Per germline, CDR1 MNHEY and CDR2 SMNVEV (reference sequence). The CDR3 length is 13 residues.

V is TRBV5-1 and J is TRBJ1-2; D call uncertain. There are 17 residues in the CDR3. V lost 4 bases, J lost 1 base, and 20 bases lay in between. Germline values: CDR1 SGHRS, CDR2 YFSETQ. The chain's CDR3 is CASSQVRASLSNYGYTF. The CDR3 DNA is TGCGCCAGCAGCCAGGTGAGGGCCTCTTTGAGTAACTATGGCTACACCTTC.

The chain recombines TRBV7-2 with TRBJ2-7; tentatively, D is TRBD1 or TRBD2 (5 bases each). CDR1 SGHTA and CDR2 FQGNSA come from the germline V gene. Trimming stripped 2 bases from V and 9 bases from J, with 17 bases between. The CDR3 runs to 14 residues. In DNA, the CDR3 is TGTGCCAGCAGCTTAAGTTTCGGGGCTCAAGGGCAGTACTTC. This sequence encodes CASSLSFGAQGQYF.

This chain joins TRBV29-1 and TRBJ1-4, with D perhaps matching TRBD1 (6 bases). Germline V lookup: CDR1 SQVTM, CDR2 ANQGSEA. This CDR3 is 15 amino acids long. Deletions cut 5 bases from V and 4 bases from J, with 17 bases between. This chain's CDR3 is CSVSPTGTYNEKLFF. As DNA, the CDR3 is TGCAGCGTTAGTCCTACAGGGACTTATAATGAAAAACTGTTTTTT.